One sample yielded the 25 T cell receptor beta chains listed below, sequenced in a study of identical twins (dated by TCRdb to about 2016). Receptor amplification or capture employed 5' RACE. The sequencing machine was an Illumina HiSeq 2000. Starting from the raw public reads, TCRdb applied fastp trimming at Q25, assembled clones with MiXCR and retained in-frame beta chains. Identical CDR3 protein sequences are pooled into one entry, listed with their most common genes and DNA. The sample data list about 730,000 distinct CDR3 sequences, and 20% to 25% of these were observed just once. The ten largest clones capture about 4.5% of the sample. These sequences were also reported in another study, on T cells expressing NK-cell markers.

The specimen was PBMCs. These receptors were obtained from a woman under 30 in good health.

This clonotype was picked up a small number of times. The V call is TRBV20-1, the J call TRBJ2-7; no clear D. The CDR3 runs 14 residues. V lost 0 bases and J lost 4, with 13 bases in between. The germline V gene encodes CDR1 DFQATT and CDR2 SNEGSKA (reference sequence). CDR3 nucleotides: TGCAGTGCTAGAGATAAGGGCGGAGCTTACGAGCAGTACTTC. It specifies CSARDKGGAYEQYF.

This clonotype has only one observation. V is TRBV7-2 and J is TRBJ2-2; TRBD2 aligns across 8 bases. The CDR3 is 16 residues long. From germline, CDR1 is SGHTA and CDR2 FQGNSA. The V gene end was trimmed by 7 bases and the J gene end by 4 bases; junction bases not matched to a gene: 11. This CDR3 reads CASTPPGLAGTGELFF. As DNA, the CDR3 is TGTGCCAGCACCCCACCGGGGCTAGCGGGCACCGGGGAGCTGTTTTTT.

This clonotype has only a few counts. The chain couples TRBV20-1 to TRBJ2-1; 9 bases fit TRBD1. The J segment lost 4 bases and the V segment lost 5 bases, leaving 12 bases of the junction unmatched. The CDR3 has 16 residues. The germline CDR1 and CDR2 sequences are DFQATT and SNEGSKA (reference sequence). CDR3: CSAPASFGTGYNEQFF. CDR3 sequence (DNA): TGCAGTGCTCCAGCATCGTTCGGGACAGGGTACAATGAGCAGTTCTTC.

The sample holds a few counts of this clonotype. The J gene is TRBJ1-4, the V gene TRBV6-1, with a weak D call TRBD1 (6 bases). Germline V gene lookup returns CDR1 MNHNS and CDR2 SASEGT. Deletions cut 8 bases from V and 5 bases from J, with 21 bases between. This CDR3 contains 16 residues. CDR3: CASGEGGSISNEKLFF. The DNA of the CDR3 is TGTGCCAGCGGCGAGGGGGGGTCGATATCCAATGAAAAACTGTTTTTT.

This clonotype was counted many times. The chain couples TRBV6-1 to TRBJ2-3; 11 bases align to TRBD2. V was pared by 6 bases and J by 2 bases, with 7 bases of the junction left unmatched. Looked up from germline, CDR1 is MNHNS and CDR2 is SASEGT. This CDR3 is 16 amino acids long. DNA of the CDR3: TGTGCCAGCAGGGCCGGGACTAGCGGTCTCACAGATACGCAGTATTTT. Protein product: CASRAGTSGLTDTQYF.

The chain carries TRBV20-1 and TRBJ2-1; no clear D gene. Germline V gene data show CDR1 as DFQATT and CDR2 as SNEGSKA (reference sequence). The CDR3 runs 10 residues. V dropped 6 bases and J dropped 8 bases, with 8 bases sitting between them. Here the CDR3 reads CSAVTHEQFF. In DNA, the CDR3 is TGCAGTGCCGTGACCCATGAGCAGTTCTTC.

This clonotype was seen ten or more times. This chain connects TRBV9 to TRBJ2-5; no clear D gene. This CDR3 is 13 amino acids long. Germline lookup yields CDR1 SGDLS and CDR2 YYNGEE. Trimming pared 0 bases from V and 5 bases from J, leaving 8 bases between. In nucleotides, the CDR3 is TGTGCCAGCAGCGTAGGCGTGGGGGAGACCCAGTACTTC. Translating it yields CASSVGVGETQYF.

This sequence joins TRBV5-8 and TRBJ2-1, with 10 bases fitting TRBD2. The CDR3 has 17 residues. The trim removed 0 bases at V and 1 base at J, leaving 4 bases unmatched. From germline, CDR1 is SGHTS and CDR2 YDEGEE. CDR3 region: CASSLGLAGPSYNEQFF. The DNA of the CDR3 is TGTGCCAGCAGCTTGGGACTAGCGGGTCCGTCCTACAATGAGCAGTTCTTC.

This rearrangement joins TRBV20-1 to TRBJ2-5, with D tentatively TRBD2 (5 bases). Trimming removed 0 bases at V and 7 bases at J, with 24 bases between. The CDR3 totals 17 residues. Germline V lookup: CDR1 DFQATT, CDR2 SNEGSKA (reference sequence). CDR3 protein: CSARERVQWRSDGTQYF. In nucleotides, the CDR3 is TGCAGTGCTAGAGAGCGGGTGCAGTGGAGGTCGGACGGGACCCAGTACTTC.

The chain couples TRBV27 to TRBJ2-3; D gene uncertain. Deletions cut 5 bases from V and 4 bases from J, with 10 bases between. The CDR3 has 13 amino acids. Germline CDR1 is MNHEY and CDR2 is SMNVEV (reference sequence). In DNA, the CDR3 is TGTGCCAGCAGTAGCGTTCGTGCAGATACGCAGTATTTT. Its translation is CASSSVRADTQYF.

The chain links TRBV5-1 to TRBJ2-7, with 10 bases aligning to TRBD2. Germline V gives CDR1 SGHRS, CDR2 YFSETQ. This CDR3 region has 15 residues. The V and J ends lost 4 bases and 5 bases, in that order; junction bases with no gene match: 9. The CDR3 loop is CASSHSGGTPDEQYF. The CDR3 region has the DNA TGCGCCAGCAGCCATAGCGGGGGGACTCCCGACGAGCAGTACTTC.

This clonotype was seen a few times. V usage is TRBV18 and J usage is TRBJ1-3; 7 positions agree with TRBD1. CDR3 size: 17 residues. The V gene end was trimmed by 2 bases and the J gene end by 2 bases; junction bases not matched to a gene: 9. From germline, CDR1 is KGHSH and CDR2 LQKENI. CDR3 loop: CASSPKTGSRTGNTIYF. In DNA, the CDR3 is TGTGCCAGCTCACCAAAGACAGGGAGTCGGACTGGAAACACCATATATTTT.

V is TRBV6-1 and J is TRBJ2-2, with D tentatively TRBD1 (6 bases). Trimming removed 8 bases at V and 8 bases at J, with 21 bases between. CDR1 is MNHNS and CDR2 is SASEGT in the germline V gene. The CDR3 has 15 amino acids. As DNA, the CDR3 is TGTGCCAGCCTAGCCGGGACACACCAAGGAGGGGAGCTGTTTTTT. Protein: CASLAGTHQGGELFF.

This chain joins TRBV27 and TRBJ1-1, with D possibly being TRBD1 (6 bases). Per germline, CDR1 MNHEY and CDR2 SMNVEV (reference sequence). The CDR3 is 14 residues long. V lost 5 bases to trimming and J lost 4 bases, with 14 bases between them. The CDR3: CASSPQTGITEAFF. The CDR3 DNA reads TGTGCCAGCAGTCCGCAGACAGGAATCACTGAAGCTTTCTTT.

The CDR3 loop reads CSARPGGAKETQYF. In DNA, the CDR3 is TGCAGTGCTAGGCCCGGGGGGGCGAAAGAGACCCAGTACTTC. V gene TRBV20-1 combines with J gene TRBJ2-5, with 8 bases that match TRBD2. After removal of 3 bases from V and 3 bases from J, the junction contained 6 bases not matched to a gene. The CDR3 extends over 14 amino acids. The germline V gene encodes CDR1 DFQATT and CDR2 SNEGSKA (reference sequence).

This clonotype was recorded many times. The chain uses TRBV4-3 and TRBJ2-3, with 7 positions matching TRBD1. V was clipped by 1 base and J by 2 bases; unmatched bases: 3. The CDR3 has 15 amino acids. Per germline, CDR1 LGHNA and CDR2 YSLEER. CDR3 in DNA: TGCGCCAGCAGCCAAGCAGGGGGAGTCACAGATACGCAGTATTTT. This translates into CASSQAGGVTDTQYF.

In this sample, this clonotype turned up a few times. The V and J genes are TRBV5-1 and TRBJ2-1; D is uncertain. Trimming shortened V by 1 base and J by 0 bases, and 8 bases separated the two germline ends. The CDR3 contains 15 residues. Germline V lookup: CDR1 SGHRS, CDR2 YFSETQ. The CDR3 nucleotides are TGCGCCAGCAGCTTGAGCCGAGGCTCCTACAATGAGCAGTTCTTC. It encodes CASSLSRGSYNEQFF.

The chain employs TRBV20-1 and TRBJ2-3; 14 positions match TRBD2. The junction had 12 bases not matched to a gene; V was cut back by 1 base and J by 3 bases. CDR1 is DFQATT, CDR2 SNEGSKA, per germline (reference sequence). The CDR3 contains 19 residues. The CDR3 bases are TGCAGTGCTAGAGTGACTAGCGGGAGGGCCAGACTTCCAACAGATACGCAGTATTTT. Translation gives CSARVTSGRARLPTDTQYF.

This clonotype was seen a few times. V is TRBV12-3 or TRBV12-4 and J is TRBJ2-1; the match to TRBD2 covers 10 bases. V was clipped by 7 bases and J by 6 bases; unmatched bases: 9. The CDR3 is 15 residues long. The CDR3 reads CASNTGTSVINEQFF. The CDR3 DNA sequence: TGTGCCAGCAACACCGGGACTAGCGTTATCAATGAGCAGTTCTTC.

The CDR3 loop is CATSDPGQGGVDEQFF. As DNA, the CDR3 is TGTGCCACCAGTGATCCTGGACAGGGAGGAGTCGATGAGCAGTTCTTC. The chain employs TRBV24-1 and TRBJ2-1, with 8 bases aligning to TRBD1. This CDR3 has 16 residues. V trimming: 3 bases; J trimming: 8 bases; junction bases outside the gene matches: 11. Per germline, CDR1 KGHDR and CDR2 SFDVKD.

In this sample, this clonotype turned up a few times. V gene TRBV20-1 combines with J gene TRBJ1-4; 8 nucleotides agree with TRBD1. This CDR3 spans 14 amino acids. CDR1 and CDR2 from the germline V gene are DFQATT and SNEGSKA (reference sequence). J lost 10 bases, V lost 4 bases, and 11 bases had no gene match. Here the CDR3 reads CSANELTGVGKLFF. The CDR3 region has the DNA TGCAGTGCTAACGAATTGACAGGGGTGGGAAAACTGTTTTTT.

There are a few counts of this clonotype. The V and J genes are TRBV5-1 and TRBJ2-7, with TRBD1 identical over 8 bases. Looked up from germline, CDR1 is SGHRS and CDR2 is YFSETQ. This CDR3 spans 15 amino acids. V was clipped by 2 bases and J by 0 bases; unmatched bases: 4. CDR3 nucleotide sequence: TGCGCCAGCAGCTTCACGGACAGGGTCTCCTACGAGCAGTACTTC. As protein: CASSFTDRVSYEQYF.

The rearrangement links TRBV2 to TRBJ2-2, with 7 positions matching TRBD2. This CDR3 spans 17 amino acids. Looked up from germline, CDR1 is SNHLY and CDR2 is FYNNEI. The junction had 11 bases not matched to a gene; V was cut back by 7 bases and J by 0 bases. The CDR3 sequence is CASTRRLADANTGELFF. CDR3 sequence (DNA): TGTGCCAGCACCCGGCGGCTAGCGGACGCGAACACCGGGGAGCTGTTTTTT. The full variable domain, rest sourced from reference TRBV2 and TRBJ2-2, is EPEVTQTPSHQVTQMGQEVILRCVPISNHLYFYWYRQILGQKVEFLVSFYNNEISEKSEIFDDQFSVERPDGSNFTLKIRSTKLEDSAMYFCASTRRLADANTGELFFGEGSRLTVL.

This clonotype has more than one count but fewer than ten. This rearrangement joins TRBV6-1 to TRBJ2-5; either TRBD1 or TRBD2 may fit D (5 bases each). This CDR3 comprises 15 residues. The V end was cut by 5 bases, the J end by 5 bases, with 18 bases between. CDR1 is MNHNS and CDR2 is SASEGT in the germline V gene. This chain's CDR3 is CASSQYKRGRETQYF. The CDR3 DNA follows: TGTGCCAGCAGTCAATATAAGAGGGGAAGGGAGACCCAGTACTTC.

This chain joins TRBV7-8 and TRBJ2-5, with 7 positions matching TRBD2. Germline V lookup: CDR1 SGHVS, CDR2 FQNEAQ. Unmatched junction bases numbered 16, after V lost 5 bases and J lost 10 bases. This CDR3 spans 15 amino acids. This CDR3 is CASSAWRGSTPDQYF. CDR3 sequence (DNA): TGTGCCAGCAGCGCGTGGCGGGGGAGCACACCGGACCAGTACTTC.